What follows are 8 T cell receptor beta chains derived from one specimen sequenced in a study of neoadjuvant anti-PD-1 for oral cavity cancer (dated by TCRdb to the early 2020s). Library method: the immunoSEQ multiplex PCR assay. TCRdb re-hosts the immuneACCESS table, in-frame sequences only. Its copies lack some clones; in the studies checked, an unresolved V gene accounts for under half of them, and the cause for the rest is not known. The sample table records about 10,000 clones; around 65% of these occur just once. The ten largest make up about 8% of the sample. What the time point label conveys for this sample: after neoadjuvant nivolumab, at surgical resection. The sequencing used tumor tissue, collected after nivolumab (anti-PD-1) treatment. The receptors originated from a person between 35 and 79 years old with oral cavity squamous cell carcinoma.

The J gene is TRBJ2-1, the V gene TRBV5-4; no clear D gene. Deletions cut 0 bases from V and 7 bases from J, with 5 bases between. CDR1 SGHNT and CDR2 YYREEE come from the germline V gene (reference sequence). This CDR3 has 12 amino acids. The CDR3 nucleotides are TGTGCCAGCAGCTTGGATTCGAATGAGCAGTTCTTC. Translating gives CASSLDSNEQFF.

This clone has a handful of counts. The genes are TRBV18 and TRBJ2-1; possible D gene TRBD2, 6 bases. The CDR3 is made up of 14 amino acids. The V end lost 1 base, the J end lost 6 bases, and 10 bases lay between the germline ends. Germline V gene sequence: CDR1 KGHSH, CDR2 LQKENI. The CDR3 DNA reads TGTGCCAGCTCACCACGGACTACCCCCAATGAGCAGTTCTTC. The encoded protein is CASSPRTTPNEQFF.

By frequency in the sample, this clone is medium-sized. This chain connects TRBV7-2 to TRBJ1-2; TRBD1 might be the D (5 bases). The V end lost 5 bases, the J end lost 7 bases, and 11 bases lay between the germline ends. CDR1 is SGHTA, CDR2 FQGNSA, per germline. The CDR3 consists of 12 residues. The chain's CDR3 is CASSPGTVGYTF. As DNA, the CDR3 is TGTGCCAGCAGCCCTGGGACGGTTGGCTACACCTTC.

This clone turned up a few times. The chain uses TRBV18 and TRBJ1-1, with D possibly TRBD1 on 6 matching bases. Trimming shortened V by 6 bases and J by 5 bases, and 13 bases separated the two germline ends. Germline V CDR1 and CDR2: KGHSH, LQKENI. The CDR3 is made up of 13 amino acids. CDR3 protein: CASSPGQLTEAFF. The CDR3 DNA is TGTGCCAGCTCCCCTGGACAGTTGACTGAAGCTTTCTTT.

The sample holds a few counts of this clone. The chain links TRBV14 to TRBJ2-5; D might be TRBD1 (5 bases). The CDR3 is 12 amino acids. V was shortened by 1 base and J by 5 bases, with 5 bases between the two germline ends. The V gene's germline CDR1 is SGHDN and CDR2 FVKESK. For the CDR3, the DNA is TGTGCCAGCAGCCAAGCAGGGGAGACCCAGTACTTC. It encodes CASSQAGETQYF.

This clone was seen more than once but under ten times. V usage is TRBV29-1 and J usage is TRBJ2-3; unclear D gene. Germline V CDR1 and CDR2: SQVTM, ANQGSEA. V gave up 7 bases and J gave up 2 bases, with 10 bases separating them. The CDR3 has 12 amino acids. CDR3 sequence (DNA): TGCAGCGCTGTTCTAACCACAGATACGCAGTATTTT. Its protein product is CSAVLTTDTQYF.

The V call is TRBV6-6, the J call TRBJ1-1; D is unclear. V lost 5 bases to trimming and J lost 7 bases, with 8 bases between them. CDR3 size: 11 residues. Germline V CDR1 and CDR2: MNHNY, SVGAGI (reference sequence). CDR3 in amino acids: CASSPTLEAFF. DNA of the CDR3: TGTGCCAGCAGTCCTACCCTTGAAGCTTTCTTT.

The V and J genes are TRBV28 and TRBJ2-7; D is ambiguous. Trimming cost V 6 bases and J 2 bases, with 5 bases left between them. The germline V gene encodes CDR1 MDHEN and CDR2 SYDVKM. The CDR3 sequence is 11 residues long. The CDR3 here is CASSDTYEQYF. The CDR3 DNA reads as TGTGCCAGCAGCGACACCTACGAGCAGTACTTC.